Shown below are 2 T cell receptor beta chains from a single sample sequenced in a study of OX40 agonist ivuxolimab in advanced cancers. Generated by immunoSEQ multiplex PCR, the TCRdb table keeps only in-frame clones and is missing some. The sample yields 65,000 to 100,000 clones, roughly 94% seen once. Material: CD4+ or CD8+ T cells sorted from blood, obtained in a trial of the OX40 agonist ivuxolimab. Receptor source: an adult with an advanced solid tumor such as melanoma, head and neck, liver or kidney cancer.

The chain is built from TRBV9 and TRBJ2-7, with 7 bases matching TRBD1. With 3 bases clipped from V and 5 bases from J, the junction kept 5 bases outside the gene matches. Per the germline V gene, CDR1 is SGDLS and CDR2 is YYNGEE. The CDR3 totals 13 residues. The CDR3: CASSGRDSDEQYF. Written as DNA, the CDR3 is TGTGCCAGCAGCGGACGGGACAGTGACGAGCAGTACTTC.

CDR3 loop: CASSLPGQLLNTEAFF. DNA for the CDR3: TGTGCCAGCAGTTTACCCGGACAGTTACTGAACACTGAAGCTTTCTTT. The gene calls are TRBV28 and TRBJ1-1; TRBD1 might be the D (6 bases). Germline V gives CDR1 MDHEN, CDR2 SYDVKM. The CDR3 covers 16 residues. Trimming shortened V by 2 bases and J by 0 bases, and 13 bases separated the two germline ends.